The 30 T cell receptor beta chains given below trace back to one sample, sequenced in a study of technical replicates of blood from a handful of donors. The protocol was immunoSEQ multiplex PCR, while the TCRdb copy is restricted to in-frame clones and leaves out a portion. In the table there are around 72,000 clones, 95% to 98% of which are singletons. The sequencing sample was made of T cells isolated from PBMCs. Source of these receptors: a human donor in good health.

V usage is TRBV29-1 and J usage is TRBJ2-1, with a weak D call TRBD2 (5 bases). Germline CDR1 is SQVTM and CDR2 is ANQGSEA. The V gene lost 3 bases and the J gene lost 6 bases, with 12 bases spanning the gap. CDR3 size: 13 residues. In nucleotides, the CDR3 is TGCAGCGTTGAGGTCCGCAGCGGCAATGAGCAGTTCTTC. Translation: CSVEVRSGNEQFF.

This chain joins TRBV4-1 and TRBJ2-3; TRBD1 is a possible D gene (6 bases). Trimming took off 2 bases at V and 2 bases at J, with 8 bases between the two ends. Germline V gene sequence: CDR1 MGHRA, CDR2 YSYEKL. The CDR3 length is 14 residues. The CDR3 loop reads CASSQRQVTDTQYF. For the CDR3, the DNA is TGCGCCAGCAGCCAACGACAGGTCACAGATACGCAGTATTTT.

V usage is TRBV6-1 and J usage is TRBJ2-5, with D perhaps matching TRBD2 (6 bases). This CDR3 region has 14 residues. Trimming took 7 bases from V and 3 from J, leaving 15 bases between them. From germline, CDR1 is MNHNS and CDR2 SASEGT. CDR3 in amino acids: CASIGGLYEETQYF. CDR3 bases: TGTGCCAGCATCGGAGGACTATATGAAGAGACCCAGTACTTC.

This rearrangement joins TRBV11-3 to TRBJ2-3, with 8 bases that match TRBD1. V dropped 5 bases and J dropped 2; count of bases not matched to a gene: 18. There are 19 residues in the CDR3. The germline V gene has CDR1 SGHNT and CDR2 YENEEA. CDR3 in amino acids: CASSPGIQGVFLFTDTQYF. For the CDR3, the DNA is TGTGCCAGCAGCCCTGGGATACAGGGGGTATTTTTATTCACAGATACGCAGTATTTT.

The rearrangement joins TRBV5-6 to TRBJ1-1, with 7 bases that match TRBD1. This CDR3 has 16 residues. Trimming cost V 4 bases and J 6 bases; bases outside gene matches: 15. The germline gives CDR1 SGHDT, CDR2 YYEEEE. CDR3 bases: TGTGCCAGCAGCCCCATCGACAGGGTCCCAGGGGCTGAAGCTTTCTTT. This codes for CASSPIDRVPGAEAFF.

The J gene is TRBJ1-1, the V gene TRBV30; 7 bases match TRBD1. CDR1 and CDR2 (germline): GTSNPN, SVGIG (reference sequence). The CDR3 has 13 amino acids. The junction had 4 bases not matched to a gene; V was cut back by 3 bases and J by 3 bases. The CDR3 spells CAWSETGYTEAFF. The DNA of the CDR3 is TGTGCCTGGAGCGAGACAGGGTACACTGAAGCTTTCTTT.

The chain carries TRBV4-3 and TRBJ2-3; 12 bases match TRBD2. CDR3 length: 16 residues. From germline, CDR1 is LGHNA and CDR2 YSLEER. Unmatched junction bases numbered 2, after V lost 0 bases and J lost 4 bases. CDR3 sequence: CASSQDRLAGADTQYF. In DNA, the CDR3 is TGCGCCAGCAGCCAAGATAGACTAGCGGGAGCAGATACGCAGTATTTT.

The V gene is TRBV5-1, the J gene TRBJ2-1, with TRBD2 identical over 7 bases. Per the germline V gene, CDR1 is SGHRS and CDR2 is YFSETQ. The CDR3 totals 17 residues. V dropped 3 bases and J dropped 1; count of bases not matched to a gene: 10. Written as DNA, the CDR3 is TGCGCCAGCAGCTCCTTGGCGGGAGAGAGGTCCTACAATGAGCAGTTCTTC. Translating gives CASSSLAGERSYNEQFF.

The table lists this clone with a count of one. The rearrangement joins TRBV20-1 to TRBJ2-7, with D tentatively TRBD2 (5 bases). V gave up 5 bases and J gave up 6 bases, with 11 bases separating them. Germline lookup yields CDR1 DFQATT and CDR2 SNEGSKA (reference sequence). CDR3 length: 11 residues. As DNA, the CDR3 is TGCAGTGCTGCCCCCGAGGGCGAGCAGTACTTC. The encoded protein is CSAAPEGEQYF.

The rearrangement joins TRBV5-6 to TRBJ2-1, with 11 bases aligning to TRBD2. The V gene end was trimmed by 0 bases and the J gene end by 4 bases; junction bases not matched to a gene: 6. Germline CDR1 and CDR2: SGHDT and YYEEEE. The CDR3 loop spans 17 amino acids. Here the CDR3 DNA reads TGTGCCAGCAGCTTGGTTCTGACTAGCGGGGCTTACAATGAGCAGTTCTTC. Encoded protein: CASSLVLTSGAYNEQFF.

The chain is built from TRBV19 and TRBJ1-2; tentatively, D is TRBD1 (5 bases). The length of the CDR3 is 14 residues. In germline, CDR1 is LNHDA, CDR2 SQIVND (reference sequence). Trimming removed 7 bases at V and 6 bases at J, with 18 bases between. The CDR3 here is CASTFTKGINGYTF. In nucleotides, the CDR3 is TGTGCCAGTACCTTTACGAAGGGGATTAATGGCTACACCTTC.

CDR3 nucleotides: TGTGCCAGCTCACCACCGGACAGGTTGTATGGCTACACCTTC. Translating it yields CASSPPDRLYGYTF. The rearrangement links TRBV18 to TRBJ1-2, with 7 nucleotides matching TRBD1. Germline V lookup: CDR1 KGHSH, CDR2 LQKENI. The CDR3 has 14 amino acids. J was trimmed by 5 bases and V by 0 bases; bases with no gene match: 3.

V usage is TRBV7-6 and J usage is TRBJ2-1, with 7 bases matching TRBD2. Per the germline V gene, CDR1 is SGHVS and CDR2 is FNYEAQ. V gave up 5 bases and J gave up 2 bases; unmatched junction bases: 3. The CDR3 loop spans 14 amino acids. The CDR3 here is CASSPLATYNEQFF. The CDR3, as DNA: TGTGCCAGCAGCCCACTAGCGACCTACAATGAGCAGTTCTTC. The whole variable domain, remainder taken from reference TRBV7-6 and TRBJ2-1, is GAGVSQSPRYKVTKRGQDVALRCDPISGHVSLYWYRQALGQGPEFLTYFNYEAQQDKSGLPNDRFSAERPEGSISTLTIQRTEQRDSAMYRCASSPLATYNEQFFGPGTRLTVL.

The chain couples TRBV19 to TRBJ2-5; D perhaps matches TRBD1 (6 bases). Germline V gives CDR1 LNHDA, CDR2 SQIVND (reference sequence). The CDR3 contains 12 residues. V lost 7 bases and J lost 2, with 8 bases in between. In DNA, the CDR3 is TGTGCCAGTAAGGGGGAACAAGAGACCCAGTACTTC. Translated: CASKGEQETQYF.

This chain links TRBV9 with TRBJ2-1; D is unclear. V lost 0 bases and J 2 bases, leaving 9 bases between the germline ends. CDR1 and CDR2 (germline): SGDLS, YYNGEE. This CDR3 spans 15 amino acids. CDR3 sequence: CASSVAAVPYNEQFF. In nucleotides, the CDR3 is TGTGCCAGCAGCGTAGCTGCGGTACCCTACAATGAGCAGTTCTTC.

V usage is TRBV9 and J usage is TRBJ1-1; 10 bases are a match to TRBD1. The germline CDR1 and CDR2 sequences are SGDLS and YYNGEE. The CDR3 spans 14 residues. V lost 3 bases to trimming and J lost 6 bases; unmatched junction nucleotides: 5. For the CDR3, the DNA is TGTGCCAGCAGCGCCGGGACAGGGGTTCCTGAAGCTTTCTTT. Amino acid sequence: CASSAGTGVPEAFF.

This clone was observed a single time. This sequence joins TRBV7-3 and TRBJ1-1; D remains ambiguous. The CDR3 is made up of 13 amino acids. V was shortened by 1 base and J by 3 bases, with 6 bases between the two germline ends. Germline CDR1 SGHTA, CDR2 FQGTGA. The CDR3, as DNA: TGTGCCAGCAGCTTAAACGGGGACACTGAAGCTTTCTTT. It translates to CASSLNGDTEAFF.

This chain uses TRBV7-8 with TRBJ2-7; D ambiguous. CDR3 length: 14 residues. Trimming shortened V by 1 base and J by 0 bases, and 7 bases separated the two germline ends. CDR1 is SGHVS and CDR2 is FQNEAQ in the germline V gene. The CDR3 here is CASSLEPLSYEQYF. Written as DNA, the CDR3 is TGTGCCAGCAGCTTAGAACCACTCTCCTACGAGCAGTACTTC.

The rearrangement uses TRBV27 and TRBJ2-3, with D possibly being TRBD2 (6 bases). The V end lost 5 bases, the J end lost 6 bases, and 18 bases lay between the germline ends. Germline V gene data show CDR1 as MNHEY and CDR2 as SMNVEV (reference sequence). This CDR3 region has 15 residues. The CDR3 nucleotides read TGTGCCAGCAGTCCCCTAGCGAGAGAAAGGGATACGCAGTATTTT. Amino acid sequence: CASSPLARERDTQYF.

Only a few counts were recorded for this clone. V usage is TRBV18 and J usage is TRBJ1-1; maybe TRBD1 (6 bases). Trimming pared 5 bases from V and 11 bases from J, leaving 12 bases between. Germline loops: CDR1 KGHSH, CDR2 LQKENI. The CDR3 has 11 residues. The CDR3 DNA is TGTGCCAGCTCAGCCGGGACATGGGCTTTCTTT. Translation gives CASSAGTWAFF.

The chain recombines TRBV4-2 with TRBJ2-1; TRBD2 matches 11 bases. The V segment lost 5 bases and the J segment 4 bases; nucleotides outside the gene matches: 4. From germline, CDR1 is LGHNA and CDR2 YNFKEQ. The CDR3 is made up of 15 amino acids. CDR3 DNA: TGTGCCAGCAGCACCCGACTAGCGGGATACAATGAGCAGTTCTTC. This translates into CASSTRLAGYNEQFF.

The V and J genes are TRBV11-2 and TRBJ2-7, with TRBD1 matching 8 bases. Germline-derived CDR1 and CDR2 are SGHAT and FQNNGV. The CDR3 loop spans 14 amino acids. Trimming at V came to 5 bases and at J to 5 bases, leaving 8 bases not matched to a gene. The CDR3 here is CASSPRLQGDEQYF. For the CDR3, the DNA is TGTGCCAGCAGCCCCCGTCTACAGGGGGACGAGCAGTACTTC.

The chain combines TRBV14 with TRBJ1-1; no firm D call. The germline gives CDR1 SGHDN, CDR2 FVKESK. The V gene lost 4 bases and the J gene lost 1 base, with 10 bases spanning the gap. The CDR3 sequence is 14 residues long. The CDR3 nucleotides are TGTGCCAGCAGCCCTGAACTTAGGAACACTGAAGCTTTCTTT. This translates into CASSPELRNTEAFF.

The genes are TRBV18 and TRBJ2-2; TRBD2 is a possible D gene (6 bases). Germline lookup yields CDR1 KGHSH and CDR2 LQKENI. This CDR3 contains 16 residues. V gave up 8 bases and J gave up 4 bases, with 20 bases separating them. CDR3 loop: CASPKDGGEFTGELFF. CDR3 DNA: TGTGCCAGCCCCAAGGACGGGGGAGAGTTCACCGGGGAGCTGTTTTTT.

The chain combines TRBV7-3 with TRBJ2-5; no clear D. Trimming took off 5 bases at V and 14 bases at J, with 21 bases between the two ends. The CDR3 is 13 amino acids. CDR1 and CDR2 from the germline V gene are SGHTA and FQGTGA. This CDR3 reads CASSPTVQETPYF. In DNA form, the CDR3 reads TGTGCCAGCAGCCCCACAGTTCAAGAGACCCCCTACTTC.

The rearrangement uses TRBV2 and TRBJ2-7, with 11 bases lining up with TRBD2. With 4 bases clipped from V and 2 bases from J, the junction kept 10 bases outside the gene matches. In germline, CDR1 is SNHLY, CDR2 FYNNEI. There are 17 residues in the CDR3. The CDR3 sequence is CASSVDLGTSGPYEQYF. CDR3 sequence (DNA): TGTGCCAGCAGTGTTGATTTGGGGACTAGCGGACCCTACGAGCAGTACTTC.

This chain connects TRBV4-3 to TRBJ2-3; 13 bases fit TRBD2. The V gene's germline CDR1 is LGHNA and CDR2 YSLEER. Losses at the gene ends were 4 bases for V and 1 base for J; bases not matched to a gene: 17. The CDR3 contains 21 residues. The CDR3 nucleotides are TGCGCCAGCAGCCTACACCTTACTAGCGGGAGGGCCGGGGGGGGCACAGATACGCAGTATTTT. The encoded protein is CASSLHLTSGRAGGGTDTQYF.

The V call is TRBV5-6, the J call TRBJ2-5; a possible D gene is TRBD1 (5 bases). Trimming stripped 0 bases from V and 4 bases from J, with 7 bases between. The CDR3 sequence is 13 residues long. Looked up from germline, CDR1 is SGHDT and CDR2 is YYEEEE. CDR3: CASSLGRGETQYF. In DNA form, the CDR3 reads TGTGCCAGCAGCTTGGGAAGGGGAGAGACCCAGTACTTC.

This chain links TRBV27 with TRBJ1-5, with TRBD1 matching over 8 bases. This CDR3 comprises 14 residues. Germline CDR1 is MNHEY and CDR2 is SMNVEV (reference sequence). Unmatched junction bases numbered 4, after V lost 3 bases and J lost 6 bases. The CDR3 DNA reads TGTGCCAGCAGTTTGGGCAGGGGGCTTCAGCCCCAGCATTTT. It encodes CASSLGRGLQPQHF.

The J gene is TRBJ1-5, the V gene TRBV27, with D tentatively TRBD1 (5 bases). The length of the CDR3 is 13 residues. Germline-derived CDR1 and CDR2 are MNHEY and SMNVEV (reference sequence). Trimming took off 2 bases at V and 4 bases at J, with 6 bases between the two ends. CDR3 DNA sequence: TGTGCCAGCAGTTTACAGGGTAATCAGCCCCAGCATTTT. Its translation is CASSLQGNQPQHF.